The 13 T cell receptor beta chains presented below share a single source sample, sequenced in a study of blood T cells in healthy people across ages. Combining a sample-barcoded 5' primer with a J-beta primer mix, a second PCR ran for about 7 to 11 cycles. Using its own MiXCR run on the 5' RACE reads, TCRdb lists one record per CDR3 protein. The sample holds 850,000 to 950,000 distinct CDR3 sequences, about 28% seen once. The sample comprised blood. These receptors were obtained from a woman older than 75 in good health.

This clonotype was detected ten times or more. A much larger clone lies one base from this, so it may be a read error. The chain combines TRBV12-3 or TRBV12-4 with TRBJ2-5; D is ambiguous. V dropped 6 bases and J dropped 5 bases, with 10 bases sitting between them. There are 12 residues in the CDR3. CDR3 nucleotide sequence: TGTGCCAGCAGCTTCATGGGGGAGACCCAGTACTTC. Encoded protein: CASSFMGETQYF.

This clonotype appeared many times. The J gene is TRBJ2-3, the V gene TRBV6-6, with 7 bases fitting TRBD1. The V gene end was trimmed by 5 bases and the J gene end by 1 base; junction bases not matched to a gene: 9. The CDR3 runs to 16 residues. The germline CDR1 and CDR2 sequences are MNHNY and SVGAGI (reference sequence). In nucleotides, the CDR3 is TGTGCCAGCAGTAGGGAAACCGGGACAGGCACAGATACGCAGTATTTT. This encodes CASSRETGTGTDTQYF.

This clonotype was found many times. The chain links TRBV20-1 to TRBJ2-3, with 13 bases that match TRBD2. CDR3 size: 17 residues. V trimming: 1 base; J trimming: 4 bases; junction bases outside the gene matches: 8. The germline V gene encodes CDR1 DFQATT and CDR2 SNEGSKA (reference sequence). The CDR3 region has the DNA TGCAGTGCTAGAGGGCCGGGACTAGCGGGGATGGCAGATACGCAGTATTTT. This encodes CSARGPGLAGMADTQYF.

This clonotype was seen repeatedly, ten times or more. This sequence joins TRBV28 and TRBJ2-1; possibly TRBD1 for D (5 bases). Trimming left V 5 bases short and J 2 bases short, with 10 bases between. The germline V gene has CDR1 MDHEN and CDR2 SYDVKM. The CDR3 extends over 14 amino acids. The CDR3 bases are TGTGCCAGCAGTACTTGGGGCGCCTACAATGAGCAGTTCTTC. Its translation is CASSTWGAYNEQFF.

The chain employs TRBV14 and TRBJ2-4; 9 bases map to TRBD2. The DNA matches TRBJ2-5 better at its end, which makes the J call doubtful. In germline, CDR1 is SGHDN, CDR2 FVKESK. This CDR3 spans 16 amino acids. CDR3 region: CASSQGRASGDKTQYF. The CDR3 DNA follows: TGTGCCAGCAGCCAAGGGAGGGCTAGCGGGGACAAGACCCAGTACTTC.

Ten or more counts support this clonotype. This chain connects TRBV6-6 to TRBJ2-5; D is unclear. There are 14 residues in the CDR3. Germline V gene lookup returns CDR1 MNHNY and CDR2 SVGAGI (reference sequence). The V and J ends lost 3 bases and 2 bases respectively, with 10 bases between them. CDR3 region: CASSYNRQQETQYF. Written as DNA, the CDR3 is TGTGCCAGCAGTTATAATAGGCAGCAAGAGACCCAGTACTTC.

This clonotype was observed once. This may stem from a read error, because a much larger clone lies one nucleotide away. CDR3 sequence reads: CASRPDGTGGYNEQFF. The DNA for the CDR3 is TGCGCCAGCAGACCGGACGGGACAGGGGGGTACAATGAGCAGTTCTTC. This sequence joins TRBV5-1 and TRBJ2-1; 11 bases map to TRBD1. This CDR3 has 16 amino acids. In germline, CDR1 is SGHRS, CDR2 YFSETQ. V gave up 5 bases and J gave up 4 bases; unmatched junction bases: 8.

This clonotype appeared a single time. This sequence joins TRBV2 and TRBJ1-1; 9 nucleotides match TRBD1. CDR1 is SNHLY, CDR2 FYNNEI, per germline. The ends lost 3 bases at V and 1 base at J; junction bases unmatched: 15. The length of the CDR3 is 19 residues. The CDR3 protein is CASSDPGGQGNLRNTEAFF. CDR3 DNA: TGTGCCAGCAGTGACCCTGGGGGACAGGGCAATTTGAGGAACACTGAAGCTTTCTTT.

This clonotype was detected many times. The rearrangement joins TRBV28 to TRBJ2-5, with D perhaps TRBD1 (6 bases). The V end was cut by 3 bases, the J end by 7 bases, with 24 bases between. Looked up from germline, CDR1 is MDHEN and CDR2 is SYDVKM. The CDR3 extends over 17 amino acids. The CDR3 sequence is CASSLRGLGTQLRTQYF. CDR3 DNA sequence: TGTGCCAGCAGTTTGAGGGGGTTAGGGACCCAGTTGAGGACCCAGTACTTC.

Of note for this clonotype: This may arise from a read error, as a much more abundant clone is one base away. The V gene is TRBV6-5, the J gene TRBJ1-2; the match to TRBD1 covers 7 bases. This CDR3 contains 15 residues. Germline V CDR1 and CDR2: MNHEY, SVGAGI. This CDR3 is CASSYQPGQHYGNTF. CDR3 coding DNA: TGTGCCAGCAGTTACCAACCGGGACAGCACTATGGCAACACCTTC.

About this clonotype itself: A read error is possible here, since a much larger clone lies one base away. The V gene is TRBV20-1, the J gene TRBJ2-3; unclear D gene. The germline CDR1 and CDR2 sequences are DFQATT and SNEGSKA (reference sequence). The CDR3 consists of 14 residues. Trimming stripped 5 bases from V and 1 base from J, with 13 bases between. The DNA for the CDR3 is TGCAGTGCTCAGACGGCGGACGGCACAGATACGCAGTATTTT. As protein: CSAQTADGTDTQYF.

A few counts support this clonotype. The rearrangement links TRBV3-1 to TRBJ1-4; D perhaps matches TRBD1 (6 bases). V was pared by 3 bases and J by 7 bases, with 9 bases between. This CDR3 contains 13 residues. Germline-derived CDR1 and CDR2 are LGHDT and YNNKEL (reference sequence). Here the CDR3 reads CASSQNRAEKLFF. In DNA, the CDR3 is TGTGCCAGCAGCCAGAACAGGGCTGAAAAACTGTTTTTT.

This clonotype was observed a few times. This chain joins TRBV29-1 and TRBJ2-6; D is unclear. Germline values: CDR1 SQVTM, CDR2 ANQGSEA. The CDR3 covers 17 residues. Trimming removed 2 bases from V and 0 bases from J, with 14 bases in between. DNA of the CDR3: TGCAGCGTTGAATGGCGGCAGCCGTACTCTGGGGCCAACGTCCTGACTTTC. Encoded protein: CSVEWRQPYSGANVLTF.